The T cell receptor (beta chain) described here comes from a study of blood T cells in healthy people across ages. Donors were systemically healthy Caucasian individuals from Russia aged about 6 to 95 years. Next came a second PCR, run for about 6 to 12 cycles, which used a sample-barcoded 5' primer along with a J-beta primer mix. Each TCR beta cDNA got a 12-nucleotide random molecular identifier. TCRdb analysed the 5' RACE reads with MiXCR anew, one entry per CDR3 protein. The sample records over a million distinct CDR3 sequences, 45% being singletons. The CDR3 runs to 13 residues. Germline CDR1 and CDR2: MNHEY and SMNVEV (reference sequence). V lost 8 bases to trimming and J lost 5 bases, with 15 bases between them. Comment on this clonotype: The antigen is not known.

Study findings and constraints: Naive and antigen-experienced cells could not be conclusively compared, given unsorted PBMCs. Considered underestimates were the diversity estimates obtained from one million T cells.

The rearrangement uses TRBV27 and TRBJ2-5; TRBD1 or TRBD2 may be the D gene (5 bases each). This sequence originates from a woman aged 55-75 years in good health. The source material was blood. The CDR3 protein is CASHAGSRETQYF. CDR3 DNA: TGTGCCAGCCATGCAGGGAGTCGGGAGACCCAGTACTTC.